The 7 T cell receptor beta chains listed next were all sequenced from one sample in a study of T cell responses to AZD1222 COVID-19 vaccine. Clones were read by immunoSEQ multiplex PCR, and TCRdb kept only the in-frame ones, dropping some. The sample gives about 210,000 clones, approximately 94% of which show up once; 1.7% is in the top ten. Sequenced material: peripheral blood, taken 28 days after the second dose of the MenACWY control vaccine. The receptors were sampled from an adult who received the MenACWY meningococcal vaccine as a control.

V usage is TRBV28 and J usage is TRBJ2-3; 9 bases agree with TRBD2. There are 16 residues in the CDR3. V lost 8 bases and J lost 3; bases outside the gene matches: 12. The V gene's germline CDR1 is MDHEN and CDR2 SYDVKM. Here the CDR3 DNA reads TGTGCCAGCCATACCGCGGGAGGGCCTCTTACAGATACGCAGTATTTT. It translates to CASHTAGGPLTDTQYF.

This rearrangement joins TRBV5-4 to TRBJ2-1; 7 bases are shared with TRBD2. Trimming took 0 bases from V and 4 from J; bases not matched to a gene: 7. Germline V CDR1 and CDR2: SGHNT, YYREEE (reference sequence). CDR3 length: 16 residues. The CDR3, as DNA: TGTGCCAGCAGCTTGGCCGGAGCGGGACCTTACAATGAGCAGTTCTTC. Protein: CASSLAGAGPYNEQFF. The full variable domain, with the rest looked up from reference TRBV5-4 and TRBJ2-1, is ETGVTQSPTHLIKTRGQQVTLRCSSQSGHNTVSWYQQALGQGPQFIFQYYREEENGRGNFPPRFSGLQFPNYSSELNVNALELDDSALYLCASSLAGAGPYNEQFFGPGTRLTVL.

This rearrangement joins TRBV2 to TRBJ2-1; 12 nucleotides line up with TRBD2. The germline V gene has CDR1 SNHLY and CDR2 FYNNEI. V shed 6 bases and J 2 bases; nucleotides not matched to a gene: 2. CDR3 size: 15 residues. The CDR3 nucleotides read TGTGCCAGCAGGGGACTAGCGGGCACCTACAATGAGCAGTTCTTC. It is translated as CASRGLAGTYNEQFF.

This chain joins TRBV6-1 and TRBJ2-7, with D possibly matching TRBD1 (5 bases). CDR1 is MNHNS and CDR2 is SASEGT in the germline V gene. CDR3 size: 12 residues. Trimming took off 3 bases at V and 4 bases at J, with 7 bases between the two ends. CDR3 coding DNA: TGTGCCAGCAGTGACAGGGTGTACGAGCAGTACTTC. Its translation is CASSDRVYEQYF.

The V call is TRBV4-1, the J call TRBJ1-4; 8 bases map to TRBD1. V was pared by 3 bases and J by 3 bases, with 3 bases of the junction left unmatched. The V gene's germline CDR1 is MGHRA and CDR2 YSYEKL. The CDR3 loop spans 15 amino acids. The CDR3 sequence is CASSQATGANEKLFF. The CDR3 DNA reads TGCGCCAGCAGCCAGGCGACAGGGGCTAATGAAAAACTGTTTTTT.

The V call is TRBV2, the J call TRBJ2-7; 8 bases map to TRBD1. Trimming cost V 6 bases and J 5 bases; bases outside gene matches: 6. The CDR3 covers 13 residues. Germline V lookup: CDR1 SNHLY, CDR2 FYNNEI. Here the CDR3 DNA reads TGTGCCAGCAGGAAGGACAGGGTGAACGAGCAGTACTTC. Residues: CASRKDRVNEQYF. The full variable domain, completed using reference TRBV2 and TRBJ2-7, is EPEVTQTPSHQVTQMGQEVILRCVPISNHLYFYWYRQILGQKVEFLVSFYNNEISEKSEIFDDQFSVERPDGSNFTLKIRSTKLEDSAMYFCASRKDRVNEQYFGPGTRLTVT.

The CDR3 protein is CASSQPPDRADGYNEQFF. The CDR3 nucleotides are TGCGCCAGCAGCCAACCACCGGACAGGGCAGATGGGTACAATGAGCAGTTCTTC. The gene calls are TRBV4-1 and TRBJ2-1; 8 positions agree with TRBD1. The CDR3 has 18 amino acids. CDR1 and CDR2 from the germline V gene are MGHRA and YSYEKL. J was trimmed by 4 bases and V by 2 bases; bases with no gene match: 13.